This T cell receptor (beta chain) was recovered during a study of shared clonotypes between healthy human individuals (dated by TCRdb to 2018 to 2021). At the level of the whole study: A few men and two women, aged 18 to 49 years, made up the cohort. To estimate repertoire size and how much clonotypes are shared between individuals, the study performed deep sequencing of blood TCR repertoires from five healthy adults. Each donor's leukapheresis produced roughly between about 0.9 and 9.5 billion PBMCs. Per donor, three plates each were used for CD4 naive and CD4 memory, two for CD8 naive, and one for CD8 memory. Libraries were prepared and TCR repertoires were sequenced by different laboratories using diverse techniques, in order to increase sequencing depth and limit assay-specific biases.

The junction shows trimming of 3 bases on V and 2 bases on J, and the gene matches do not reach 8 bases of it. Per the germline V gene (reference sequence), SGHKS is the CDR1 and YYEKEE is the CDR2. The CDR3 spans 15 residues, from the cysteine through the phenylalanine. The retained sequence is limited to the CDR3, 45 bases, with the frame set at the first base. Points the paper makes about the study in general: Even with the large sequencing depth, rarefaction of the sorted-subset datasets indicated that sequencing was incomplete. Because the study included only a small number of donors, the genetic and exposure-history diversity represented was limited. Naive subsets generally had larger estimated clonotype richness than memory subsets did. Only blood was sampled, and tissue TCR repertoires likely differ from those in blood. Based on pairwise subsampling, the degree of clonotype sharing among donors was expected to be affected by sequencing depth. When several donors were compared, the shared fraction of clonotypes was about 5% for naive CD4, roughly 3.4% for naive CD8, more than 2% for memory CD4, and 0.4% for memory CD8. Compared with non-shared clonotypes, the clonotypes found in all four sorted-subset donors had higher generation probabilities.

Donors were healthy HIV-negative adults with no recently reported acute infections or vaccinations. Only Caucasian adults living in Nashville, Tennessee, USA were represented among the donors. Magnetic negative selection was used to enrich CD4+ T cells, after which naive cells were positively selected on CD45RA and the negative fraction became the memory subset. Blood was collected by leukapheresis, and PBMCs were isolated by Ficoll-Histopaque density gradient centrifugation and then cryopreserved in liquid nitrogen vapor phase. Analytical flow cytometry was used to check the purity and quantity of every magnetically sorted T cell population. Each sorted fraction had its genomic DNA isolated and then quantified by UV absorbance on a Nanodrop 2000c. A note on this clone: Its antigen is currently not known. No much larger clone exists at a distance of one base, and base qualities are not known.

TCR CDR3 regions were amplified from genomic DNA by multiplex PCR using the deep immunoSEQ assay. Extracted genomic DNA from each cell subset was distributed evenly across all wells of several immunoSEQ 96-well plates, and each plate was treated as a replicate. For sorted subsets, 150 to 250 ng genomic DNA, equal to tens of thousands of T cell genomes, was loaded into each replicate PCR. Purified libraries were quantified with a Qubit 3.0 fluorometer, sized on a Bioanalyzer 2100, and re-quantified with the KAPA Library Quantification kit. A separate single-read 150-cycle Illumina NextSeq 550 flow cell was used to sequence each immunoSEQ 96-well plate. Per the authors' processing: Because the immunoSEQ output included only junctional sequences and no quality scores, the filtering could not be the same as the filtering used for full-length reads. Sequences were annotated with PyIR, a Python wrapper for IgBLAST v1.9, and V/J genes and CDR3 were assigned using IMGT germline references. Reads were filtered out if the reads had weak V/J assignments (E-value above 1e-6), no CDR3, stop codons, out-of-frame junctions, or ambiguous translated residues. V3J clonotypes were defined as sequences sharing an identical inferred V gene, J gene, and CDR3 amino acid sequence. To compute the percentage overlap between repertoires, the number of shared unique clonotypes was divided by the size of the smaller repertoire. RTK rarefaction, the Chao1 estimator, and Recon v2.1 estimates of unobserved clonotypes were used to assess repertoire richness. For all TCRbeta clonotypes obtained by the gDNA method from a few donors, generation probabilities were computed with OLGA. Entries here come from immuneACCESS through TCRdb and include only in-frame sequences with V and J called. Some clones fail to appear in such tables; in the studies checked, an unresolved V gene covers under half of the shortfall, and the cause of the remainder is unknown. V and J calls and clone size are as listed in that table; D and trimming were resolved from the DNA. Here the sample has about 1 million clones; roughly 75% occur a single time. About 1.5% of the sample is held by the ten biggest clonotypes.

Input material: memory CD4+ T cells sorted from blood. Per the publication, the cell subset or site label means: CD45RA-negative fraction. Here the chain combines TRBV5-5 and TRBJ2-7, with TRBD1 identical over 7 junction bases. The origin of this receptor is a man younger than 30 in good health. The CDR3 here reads CASSSSGTATYEQYF. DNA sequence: TGTGCCAGCAGCTCCTCCGGGACAGCAACCTACGAGCAGTACTTC.